The present T cell receptor (beta chain) was sequenced within a study of blood T cell repertoires in COVID-19. The CDR3 is 16 amino acids. Trimming cost V 0 bases and J 1 base; bases outside gene matches: 2. The V gene's germline CDR1 is ENHRY and CDR2 SYGVKD. Clones were read by immunoSEQ multiplex PCR, and TCRdb kept only the in-frame ones, dropping some. There are over 90,000 clones in the sample; about 87% occur only once, and 15% to 20% lies in the top ten. The sequence derives from a human donor in a cohort sampled during active COVID-19. The gene calls are TRBV10-3 and TRBJ1-1, with 10 positions matching TRBD1. Sequencing was carried out using peripheral blood. CDR3 DNA: TGTGCCATCAGTGAGTCGACAGGGGGCTGGAACACTGAAGCTTTCTTT. Amino acids: CAISESTGGWNTEAFF.